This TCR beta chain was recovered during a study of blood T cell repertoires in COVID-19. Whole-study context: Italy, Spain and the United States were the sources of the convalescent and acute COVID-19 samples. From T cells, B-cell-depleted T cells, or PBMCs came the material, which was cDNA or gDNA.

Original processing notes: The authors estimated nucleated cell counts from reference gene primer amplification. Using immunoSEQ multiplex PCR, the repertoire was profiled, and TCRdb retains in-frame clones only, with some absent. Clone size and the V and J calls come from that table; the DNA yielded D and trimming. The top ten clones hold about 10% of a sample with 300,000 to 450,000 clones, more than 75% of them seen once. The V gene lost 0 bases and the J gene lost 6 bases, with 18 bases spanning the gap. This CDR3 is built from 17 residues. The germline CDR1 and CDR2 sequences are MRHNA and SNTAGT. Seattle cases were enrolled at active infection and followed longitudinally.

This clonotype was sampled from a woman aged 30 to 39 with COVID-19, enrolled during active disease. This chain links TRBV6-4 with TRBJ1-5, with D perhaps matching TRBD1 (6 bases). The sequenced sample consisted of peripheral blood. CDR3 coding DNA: TGTGCCAGCAGTGACTCGAAGAGGCGCAGGGGTGGTCAGCCCCAGCATTTT. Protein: CASSDSKRRRGGQPQHF.